This T cell receptor beta chain was sequenced in a study of blood T cells in healthy people across ages. Turning to this clonotype: The junction and the germline gene differ at one end; a read error may be behind it.

The CDR3 runs 16 residues. Germline V gene sequence: CDR1 SEHNR, CDR2 FQNEAQ (reference sequence). Combining a sample-barcoded 5' primer with a J-beta primer mix, a second PCR ran for roughly 6 to 12 cycles. TCRdb independently ran MiXCR on the 5' RACE reads; one entry per CDR3 protein. The sample records 550,000 to 700,000 distinct CDR3 sequences, roughly a quarter being singletons. The source is an older woman in good health. The material sequenced was blood. The chain joins TRBV7-9 to TRBJ1-4; no definite D call. CDR3 region: CASNLGMGSTNEKLFF. DNA of the CDR3: TGTGCCAGCAACTTAGGTATGGGGTCGACTAATGAAAAACTGTTTTTT.